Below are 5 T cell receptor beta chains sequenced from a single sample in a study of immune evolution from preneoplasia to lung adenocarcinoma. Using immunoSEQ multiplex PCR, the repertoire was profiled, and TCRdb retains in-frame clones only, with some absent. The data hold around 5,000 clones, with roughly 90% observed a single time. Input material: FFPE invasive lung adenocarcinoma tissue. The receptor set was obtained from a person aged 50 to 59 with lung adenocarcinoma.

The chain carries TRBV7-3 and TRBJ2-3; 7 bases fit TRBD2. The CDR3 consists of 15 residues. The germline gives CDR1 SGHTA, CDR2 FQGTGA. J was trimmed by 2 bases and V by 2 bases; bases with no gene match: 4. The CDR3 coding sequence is TGTGCCAGCAGCTTAGGGGAGGGCGTCACAGATACGCAGTATTTT. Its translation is CASSLGEGVTDTQYF.

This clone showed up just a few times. CDR3 nucleotide sequence: TGCGCCAGCAGCTTGGTTGCCGGGGAGCTGTTTTTT. Encoded protein: CASSLVAGELFF. The V call is TRBV5-1, the J call TRBJ2-2; D remains ambiguous. CDR1 SGHRS and CDR2 YFSETQ come from the germline V gene. The CDR3 runs to 12 residues. The V gene lost 0 bases and the J gene lost 6 bases, with 3 bases spanning the gap. The variable domain in full, with the rest retrieved from reference TRBV5-1 and TRBJ2-2, is KAGVTQTPRYLIKTRGQQVTLSCSPISGHRSVSWYQQTPGQGLQFLFEYFSETQRNKGNFPGRFSGRQFSNSRSEMNVSTLELGDSALYLCASSLVAGELFFGEGSRLTVL.

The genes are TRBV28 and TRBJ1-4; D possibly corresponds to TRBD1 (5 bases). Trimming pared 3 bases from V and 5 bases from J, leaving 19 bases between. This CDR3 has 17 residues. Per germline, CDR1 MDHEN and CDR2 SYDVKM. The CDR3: CASSFGGYGRVNEKLFF. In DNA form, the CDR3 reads TGTGCCAGCAGTTTCGGGGGGTACGGACGGGTAAATGAAAAACTGTTTTTT. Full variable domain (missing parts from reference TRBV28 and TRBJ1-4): DVKVTQSSRYLVKRTGEKVFLECVQDMDHENMFWYRQDPGLGLRLIYFSYDVKMKEKGDIPEGYSVSREKKERFSLILESASTNQTSMYLCASSFGGYGRVNEKLFFGSGTQLSVL.

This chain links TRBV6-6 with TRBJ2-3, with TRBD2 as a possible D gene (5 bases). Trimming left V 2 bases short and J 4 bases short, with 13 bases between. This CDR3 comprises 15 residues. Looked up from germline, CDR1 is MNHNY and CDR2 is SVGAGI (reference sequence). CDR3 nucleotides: TGTGCCAGCAGTTACCCGGGGTTTCAAGCAGATACGCAGTATTTT. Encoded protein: CASSYPGFQADTQYF.

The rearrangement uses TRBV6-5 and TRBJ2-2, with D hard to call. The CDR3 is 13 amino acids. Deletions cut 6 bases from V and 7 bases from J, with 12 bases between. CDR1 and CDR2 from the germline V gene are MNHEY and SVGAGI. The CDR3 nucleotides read TGTGCCAGCAGACCCCTATTGAACGGGGAGCTGTTTTTT. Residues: CASRPLLNGELFF.